This T cell receptor (beta chain) was sequenced in a study of blood T cell repertoires in COVID-19. Study overall: Spain, Italy and the United States supplied samples that represented acute and convalescent COVID-19. Nucleic acid was either cDNA or gDNA, and it came from T cells, B-cell-depleted T cells, or PBMCs.

Germline CDR1 SGHTA, CDR2 FQGNSA. The CDR3 covers 14 residues. The ends were cut back, 4 bases at V and 6 bases at J, with 16 bases in the middle. As originally analysed: Reference gene primers were amplified, and this amplification served to estimate nucleated cell counts. Sequencing was performed with immunoSEQ multiplex PCR; in TCRdb, only in-frame clones are kept and a portion is missing. V and J calls and clone size are those listed in that table; D and trimming were worked out from the DNA. The data contain 88,000 or so clones, roughly 77% of them singletons. The TCR originated in a human donor in a cohort sampled during active COVID-19. This sequence joins TRBV7-2 and TRBJ2-7, with D possibly matching TRBD2 (5 bases). The specimen sequenced was peripheral blood. The CDR3 DNA sequence: TGTGCCAGCAGCTCGAAAGCGGCCAGCGGCGAGCAGTACTTC. Protein sequence: CASSSKAASGEQYF.